These 14 T cell receptor beta chains were sequenced from one sample in a study of OX40 agonist ivuxolimab in advanced cancers. The method was immunoSEQ multiplex PCR; TCRdb's version includes in-frame clones alone and lacks a portion of them. Here the sample spans about 68,000 clones, roughly 84% being singletons. The sequences come from CD4+ or CD8+ T cells sorted from blood, collected in a trial of the OX40 agonist ivuxolimab. These receptors all come from an adult with an advanced solid tumor such as melanoma, head and neck, liver or kidney cancer.

The V call is TRBV7-2, the J call TRBJ2-3, with 9 bases that match TRBD1. The CDR3 covers 15 residues. CDR1 SGHTA and CDR2 FQGNSA come from the germline V gene. The V gene end was trimmed by 4 bases and the J gene end by 5 bases; junction bases not matched to a gene: 7. CDR3 DNA sequence: TGTGCCAGCAGCTCCCGTAGACAGGGGGGAGATACGCAGTATTTT. Its translation is CASSSRRQGGDTQYF.

V usage is TRBV6-5 and J usage is TRBJ2-3, with 9 bases lining up with TRBD2. CDR3 length equals 15 residues. With 4 bases clipped from V and 4 bases from J, the junction kept 6 bases outside the gene matches. From germline, CDR1 is MNHEY and CDR2 SVGAGI. This CDR3 is CASSLGGGVSDTQYF. The CDR3 bases are TGTGCCAGCAGTTTGGGCGGGGGGGTTTCAGATACGCAGTATTTT.

The rearrangement links TRBV28 to TRBJ1-2; tentative D call: TRBD1 (6 bases). Trimming took off 6 bases at V and 2 bases at J, with 16 bases between the two ends. Germline CDR1 is MDHEN and CDR2 is SYDVKM. The CDR3 runs 15 residues. CDR3 region: CASRLSRDKNYGYTF. CDR3 in DNA: TGTGCCAGCAGACTCAGTAGGGACAAAAACTATGGCTACACCTTC.

The V call is TRBV19, the J call TRBJ2-2; weak D call: TRBD1 (5 bases). V lost 5 bases and J 2 bases, leaving 18 bases between the germline ends. Germline CDR1 reads LNHDA; CDR2 reads SQIVND (reference sequence). The length of the CDR3 is 17 residues. DNA of the CDR3: TGTGCCAGTAGTGTTCTCCAGGGTAAATCCAACACCGGGGAGCTGTTTTTT. It translates to CASSVLQGKSNTGELFF.

V gene TRBV6-1 combines with J gene TRBJ1-1; the D is unclear. The CDR3 totals 13 residues. Germline V gives CDR1 MNHNS, CDR2 SASEGT. Trimming took 2 bases from V and 8 from J, leaving 12 bases between them. CDR3 nucleotide sequence: TGTGCCAGCAGTGAATGGGGAAAACGAGAAGCTTTCTTT. Translating it yields CASSEWGKREAFF.

This clone was recorded only once. The chain uses TRBV28 and TRBJ2-7; D is ambiguous. V shed 3 bases and J shed 7 bases, with 10 bases lying between them. The CDR3 totals 12 residues. The germline V gene encodes CDR1 MDHEN and CDR2 SYDVKM. CDR3 DNA: TGTGCCAGCAGTTTGACAACTTCTGAGCAGTACTTC. The encoded protein is CASSLTTSEQYF.

CDR3 protein: CASRSLAGGGADTQYF. The CDR3 DNA sequence: TGTGCCAGCAGATCCCTAGCGGGGGGCGGGGCAGATACGCAGTATTTT. V usage is TRBV2 and J usage is TRBJ2-3, with 11 bases identical to TRBD2. This CDR3 region has 16 residues. Looked up from germline, CDR1 is SNHLY and CDR2 is FYNNEI. Trimming at V came to 6 bases and at J to 4 bases, leaving 9 bases not matched to a gene. The full variable domain, completed using reference TRBV2 and TRBJ2-3, is EPEVTQTPSHQVTQMGQEVILRCVPISNHLYFYWYRQILGQKVEFLVSFYNNEISEKSEIFDDQFSVERPDGSNFTLKIRSTKLEDSAMYFCASRSLAGGGADTQYFGPGTRLTVL.

For the CDR3, the DNA is TGTGCCAGCAGCAGGGGTGGGGACAGATATGGCTACACCTTC. This sequence encodes CASSRGGDRYGYTF. V is TRBV27 and J is TRBJ1-2, with 7 bases identical to TRBD1. The germline CDR1 and CDR2 sequences are MNHEY and SMNVEV (reference sequence). J was trimmed by 5 bases and V by 6 bases; bases with no gene match: 9. This CDR3 comprises 14 residues.

In nucleotides, the CDR3 is TGTGCCAGCAGCTTAGGGGCAGGGGTAGCTAATTCACCCCTCCACTTT. Translated: CASSLGAGVANSPLHF. The J gene is TRBJ1-6, the V gene TRBV5-8; tentatively, D is TRBD1 (6 bases). CDR3 length: 16 residues. CDR1 is SGHTS, CDR2 YDEGEE, per germline. The germline V and J ends were trimmed by 2 bases and 6 bases, with 15 bases remaining between them.

This clone appeared a single time. At the DNA level, this CDR3 is encoded by other sequences in the same sample as well. The chain carries TRBV6-1 and TRBJ1-1; TRBD1 is a possible D gene (6 bases). The CDR3 runs 17 residues. The V end was cut by 1 base, the J end by 4 bases, with 19 bases between. The germline gives CDR1 MNHNS, CDR2 SASEGT. This CDR3 is CASSEEVGGGSGTEAFF. Here the CDR3 DNA reads TGTGCCAGCAGTGAAGAAGTAGGGGGAGGGTCCGGCACTGAAGCTTTCTTT.

This clone has a single count. This chain joins TRBV6-4 and TRBJ1-5; D is unclear. The V gene lost 6 bases and the J gene lost 1 base, with 7 bases spanning the gap. There are 13 residues in the CDR3. The germline CDR1 and CDR2 sequences are MRHNA and SNTAGT. CDR3 in DNA: TGTGCCAGCAGCCCAGAAAGCAATCAGCCCCAGCATTTT. Its protein is CASSPESNQPQHF.

This clone was observed a few times. The chain links TRBV10-1 to TRBJ1-2; D remains unclear. The CDR3 sequence is 11 residues long. From germline, CDR1 is WNHNN and CDR2 SYGVQD (reference sequence). V was clipped by 10 bases and J by 0 bases, with 6 bases between them. The CDR3: CAIRANYGYTF. The DNA for the CDR3 is TGCGCCATAAGAGCTAACTATGGCTACACCTTC.

The chain employs TRBV10-3 and TRBJ2-5; 11 bases are a match to TRBD2. Germline-derived CDR1 and CDR2 are ENHRY and SYGVKD. V shed 5 bases and J 1 base; nucleotides not matched to a gene: 3. The CDR3 extends over 15 amino acids. The CDR3 spells CAISPSGGTQETQYF. The CDR3 DNA sequence: TGTGCCATCAGTCCTAGCGGGGGGACCCAAGAGACCCAGTACTTC.

V gene TRBV28 combines with J gene TRBJ2-7, with 8 bases lining up with TRBD1. Germline V CDR1 and CDR2: MDHEN, SYDVKM. The CDR3 is 14 residues long. The chain's CDR3 is CASLPGQVTYEQYF. The DNA for the CDR3 is TGTGCTAGCCTCCCGGGACAGGTGACCTACGAGCAGTACTTC.